This TCR beta chain is drawn from a study of technical replicates of blood from a few donors. Data came from immunoSEQ multiplex PCR; TCRdb stores just in-frame clones and leaves some out. The table includes about 61,000 clones, more than 95% detected once. From germline, CDR1 is SGHVS and CDR2 FNYEAQ. The CDR3 extends over 16 amino acids. V dropped 1 base and J dropped 6; count of bases not matched to a gene: 8. This TCR was recovered from a human donor in good health. Sequencing was performed on T cells isolated from PBMCs. This rearrangement joins TRBV7-6 to TRBJ2-1; the match to TRBD2 covers 8 bases. CDR3 sequence reads: CASSLGTGTSVNEQFF. In DNA, the CDR3 is TGTGCCAGCAGCTTAGGCACCGGGACTAGTGTCAATGAGCAGTTCTTC. The full variable domain, with the rest looked up from reference TRBV7-6 and TRBJ2-1, is GAGVSQSPRYKVTKRGQDVALRCDPISGHVSLYWYRQALGQGPEFLTYFNYEAQQDKSGLPNDRFSAERPEGSISTLTIQRTEQRDSAMYRCASSLGTGTSVNEQFFGPGTRLTVL.